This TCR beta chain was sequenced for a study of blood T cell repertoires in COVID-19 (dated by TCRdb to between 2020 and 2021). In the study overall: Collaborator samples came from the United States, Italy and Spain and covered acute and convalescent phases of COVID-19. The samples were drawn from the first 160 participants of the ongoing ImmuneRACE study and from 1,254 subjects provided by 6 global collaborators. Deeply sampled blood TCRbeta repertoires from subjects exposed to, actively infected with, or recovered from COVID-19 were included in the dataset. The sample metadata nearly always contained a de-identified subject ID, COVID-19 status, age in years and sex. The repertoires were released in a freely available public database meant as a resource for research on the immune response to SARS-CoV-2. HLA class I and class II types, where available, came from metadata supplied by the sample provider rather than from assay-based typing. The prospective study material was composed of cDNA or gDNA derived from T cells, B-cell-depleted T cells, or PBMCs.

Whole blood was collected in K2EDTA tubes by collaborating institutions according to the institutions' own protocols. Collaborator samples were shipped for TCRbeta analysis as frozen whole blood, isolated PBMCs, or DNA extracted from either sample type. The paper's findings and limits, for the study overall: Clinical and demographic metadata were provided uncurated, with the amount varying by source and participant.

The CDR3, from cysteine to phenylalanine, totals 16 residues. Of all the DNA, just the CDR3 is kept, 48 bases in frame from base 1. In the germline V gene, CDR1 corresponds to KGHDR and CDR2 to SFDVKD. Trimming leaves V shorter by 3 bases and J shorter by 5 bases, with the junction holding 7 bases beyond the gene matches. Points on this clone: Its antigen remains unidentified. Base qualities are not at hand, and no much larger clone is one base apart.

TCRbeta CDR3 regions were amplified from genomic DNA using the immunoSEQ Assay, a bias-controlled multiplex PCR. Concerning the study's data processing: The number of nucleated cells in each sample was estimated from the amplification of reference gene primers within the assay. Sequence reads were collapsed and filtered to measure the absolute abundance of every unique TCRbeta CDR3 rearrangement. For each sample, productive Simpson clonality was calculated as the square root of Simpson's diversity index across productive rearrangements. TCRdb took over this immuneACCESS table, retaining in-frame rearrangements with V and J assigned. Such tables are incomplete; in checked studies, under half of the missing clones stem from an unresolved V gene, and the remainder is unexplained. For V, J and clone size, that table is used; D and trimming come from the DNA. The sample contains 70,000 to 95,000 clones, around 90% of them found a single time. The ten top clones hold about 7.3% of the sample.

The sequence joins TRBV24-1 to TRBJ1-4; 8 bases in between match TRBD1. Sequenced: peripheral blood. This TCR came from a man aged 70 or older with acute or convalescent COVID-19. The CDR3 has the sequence CATSDGGTGENEKLFF. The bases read TGTGCCACCAGTGATGGGGGGACAGGAGAGAATGAAAAACTGTTTTTT.